These T cell receptor beta chains were read from a single sample in a study of identifying expanded T cells in peripheral blood. The repertoire was sequenced with immunoSEQ multiplex PCR; TCRdb's copy has only in-frame clones and lacks some. The sample lists around 130,000 clones; roughly 90% were seen once. Source material: blood. Receptor source: a person aged 18 to 69 in good health. CDR3s include the opening cysteine and the closing phenylalanine or tryptophan. The order of the fields is D gene, clone size, J gene, V gene, CDR3 DNA, CDR3 protein. A D gene is named only where the DNA matches it firmly. The listing skips clone size in some rows; elsewhere it reads once, few, many or a size class.

>-|once|TRBJ2-2|TRBV9
TGTGCCAGCAGCGAGAGGGGGATAGGGGGAACCGGGGAGCTGTTTTTT
CASSERGIGGTGELFF
>TRBD1|-|TRBJ1-1|TRBV27
TGTGCCAGCGGCCACCGGACAGGGGGTGACACTGAAGCTTTCTTT
CASGHRTGGDTEAFF
>-|-|TRBJ1-2|TRBV21-1
TGTGCCAGACCCCACGGGGTGTATTGCTATGGCTACACCTTC
CARPHGVYCYGYTF
>-|-|TRBJ2-7|TRBV5-5
-
CASSFATGTEFKPYF
>TRBD1|-|TRBJ2-3|TRBV2
TGTGCCAGCAGTGAATTAAGCAGGGGGGATACGCAGTATTTT
CASSELSRGDTQYF
>-|-|TRBJ1-4|TRBV6-1
TGTGCCAGCAGTCTGACAGAATCAACTAATGAAAAACTGTTTTTT
CASSLTESTNEKLFF
>-|-|TRBJ2-7|TRBV29-1
TGCAGCGTGGAAGGAACCACCTACGAGCAGTACTTC
CSVEGTTYEQYF
>TRBD1|-|TRBJ2-7|TRBV7-6
TGTGCCAGCAGCTCTAGCCGGACAGGCTACGAGCAGTACTTC
CASSSSRTGYEQYF
>TRBD2|once|TRBJ2-1|TRBV5-1
TGCGCCAGCAGCCCAAGACTAGCGGGAGGCCTAAGCTCCTACAATGAGCAGTTCTTC
CASSPRLAGGLSSYNEQFF
>-|-|TRBJ2-3|TRBV5-4
TGTGCCAGCAGCTTGTTCGTACCAGGGGTCGGGGATACGCAGTATTTT
CASSLFVPGVGDTQYF
>TRBD1|once|TRBJ2-1|TRBV6-5
TGTGCCAGCAAATTCAGGGGGAATGAGCAGTTCTTC
CASKFRGNEQFF
>-|few|TRBJ2-4|TRBV25-1
TGTGCCAGCAGTGAACGAGTAGGGGTGGAGAGCATTCAGTACTTC
CASSERVGVESIQYF
>-|-|TRBJ2-5|TRBV30
TGTGCCTTGGGGACCTCGGAGACCCAGTACTTC
CALGTSETQYF
>-|-|TRBJ2-2|TRBV11-3
TGTGCCAGCAGCTTAGATCCGGGGGGGGAGCTGTTTTTT
CASSLDPGGELFF
>-|-|TRBJ2-1|TRBV29-1
TGCAGCGTTGAAGCCCTTCAGAATGAGCAGTTCTTC
CSVEALQNEQFF
>-|-|TRBJ1-1|TRBV18
TGTGCCAGCTCACCACGGGGGGGGCGGAGCACTGAAGCTTTCTTT
CASSPRGGRSTEAFF
>-|-|TRBJ2-7|TRBV21-1
TGTGCCAGCTGGACAGGGCCCCTCGAGCAGTACTTC
CASWTGPLEQYF
>TRBD1|-|TRBJ1-2|TRBV27
TGTGCCAGCAGTTTCGTCGGGACAGACACTAACTATGGCTACACCTTC
CASSFVGTDTNYGYTF
>TRBD2|-|TRBJ2-3|TRBV28
TGTGCCAGCAGTTTGTACGGCGGGAGTAGCGCAGATACGCAGTATTTT
CASSLYGGSSADTQYF
>-|-|TRBJ2-5|TRBV27
TGTGCCAGCAGTACCACAGGAGACGCACAAGAGACCCAGTACTTC
CASSTTGDAQETQYF
>TRBD2|-|TRBJ2-1|TRBV7-2
TGTGCCAGCAGCTCCAGTGCCCTAGCGGGGAAATACAATGAGCAGTTCTTC
CASSSSALAGKYNEQFF